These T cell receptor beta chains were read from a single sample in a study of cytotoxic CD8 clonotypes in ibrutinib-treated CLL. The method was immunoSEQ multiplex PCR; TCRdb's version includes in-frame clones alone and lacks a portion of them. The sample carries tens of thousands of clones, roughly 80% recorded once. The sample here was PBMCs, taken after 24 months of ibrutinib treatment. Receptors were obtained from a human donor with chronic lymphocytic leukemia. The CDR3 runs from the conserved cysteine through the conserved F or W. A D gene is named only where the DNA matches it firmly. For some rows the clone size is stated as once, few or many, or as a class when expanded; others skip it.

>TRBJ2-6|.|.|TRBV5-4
TGTGCCAGCAGCGCCGCGGTGGCTGGGGCCAACGTCCTGACTTTC
CASSAAVAGANVLTF
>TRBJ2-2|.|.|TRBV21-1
TGTGCCAGCAGCGAGGGACTAGCGGGAGAAGTGTACACCGGGGAGCTGTTTTTT
CASSEGLAGEVYTGELFF
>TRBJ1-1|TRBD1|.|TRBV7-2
TGTGCCAGCAGCTTAGTAGGGGGCGACACTGAAGCTTTCTTT
CASSLVGGDTEAFF
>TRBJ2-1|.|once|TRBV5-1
TGCGCCAGCAGCTTGTGGTTACGCGCGCCAAGGAGCAATGAGCAGTTCTTC
CASSLWLRAPRSNEQFF
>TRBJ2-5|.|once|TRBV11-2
TGTGCCAGCAGCTTAGATCAATACAGAAATTCCGGAGAGACCCAGTACTTC
CASSLDQYRNSGETQYF
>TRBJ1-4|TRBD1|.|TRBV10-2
TGCGCCAGCAAGACAGGGAGTGAAAAACTGTTTTTT
CASKTGSEKLFF
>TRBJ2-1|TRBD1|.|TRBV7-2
TGTGCCAGCAGACCCCGGACAGGGGTTGCCAATGAGCAGTTCTTC
CASRPRTGVANEQFF
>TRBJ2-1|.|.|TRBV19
TGTGCCTCCGTGGGGCGACTGGGGGAAGATGAGCAGTTCTTC
CASVGRLGEDEQFF
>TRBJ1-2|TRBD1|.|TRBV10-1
TGCGCCAGCAGTGAGTCGACCTCTGAGACAGGGGCCTATGGCTACACCTTC
CASSESTSETGAYGYTF
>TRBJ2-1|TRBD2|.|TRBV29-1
TGCAGCCCCTCCACTCTAGCGGGAGCTGAGCAGTTCTTC
CSPSTLAGAEQFF
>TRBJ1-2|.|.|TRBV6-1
TGTGCCAGCAGTGAAGGGGGGCGGAGCCTGGAAGACACCTTC
CASSEGGRSLEDTF
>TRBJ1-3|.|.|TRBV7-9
TGTGCCACCGAACAGGGAAATGGAAACACCATATATTTT
CATEQGNGNTIYF
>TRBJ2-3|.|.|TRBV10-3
TGTGCCATCAAGTTGGACACAGATACGCAGTATTTT
CAIKLDTDTQYF
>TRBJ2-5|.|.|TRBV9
TGTGCCAGCAGCTATAGCGTGGACGTTCAAGAGACCCAGTACTTC
CASSYSVDVQETQYF
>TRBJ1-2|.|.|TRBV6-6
TGTGCCAGCAGGGACTTAGGCGAGGGCTACACCTTC
CASRDLGEGYTF
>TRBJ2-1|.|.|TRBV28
TGTGCCAGCAGGGTAGCGTACTCCTACAATGAGCAGTTCTTC
CASRVAYSYNEQFF
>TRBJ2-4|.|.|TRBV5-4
TGTGCCAGCAGCCCGCAGGGGACCAAAAACATTCAGTACTTC
CASSPQGTKNIQYF
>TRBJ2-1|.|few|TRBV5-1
TGCGCCAGCAGCTTTTCCAGGAATGAGCAGTTCTTC
CASSFSRNEQFF
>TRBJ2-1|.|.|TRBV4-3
TGCGCCAGCAGCCAGGAGACTCGCCTAGGTGAGCAGTTCTTC
CASSQETRLGEQFF
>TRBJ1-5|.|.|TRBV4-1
TGCGCCAGCAGCCAAGGCCCCCAGCAGCCCCAGCATTTT
CASSQGPQQPQHF
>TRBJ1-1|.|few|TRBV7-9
TGTGCCAGCAGCCCGGGGGGGCTGTTTGAAGCTTTCTTT
CASSPGGLFEAFF
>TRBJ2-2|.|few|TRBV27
TGTGCCAGCAGCGTCTGGGAGAGCGGGGAGCTGTTTTTT
CASSVWESGELFF
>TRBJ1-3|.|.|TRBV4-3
TGCGCCAGCAGCCCGGACCCCGGGGCTTCGGGAAACACCATATATTTT
CASSPDPGASGNTIYF
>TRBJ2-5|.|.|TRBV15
TGTGCCACCAGCAGAGTAGCGGAAGAGACCCAGTACTTC
CATSRVAEETQYF
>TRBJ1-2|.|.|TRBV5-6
TGTGCCAGCAGCCCACCGGGGGGGGAACATGGCTACACCTTC
CASSPPGGEHGYTF
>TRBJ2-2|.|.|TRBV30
TGTGCCTGGAGTGTATGGGATTCGAACACCGGGGAGCTGTTTTTT
CAWSVWDSNTGELFF
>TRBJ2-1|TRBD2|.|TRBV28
TGTGCCAGCAGACAGCGGGGCTACAATGAGCAGTTCTTC
CASRQRGYNEQFF
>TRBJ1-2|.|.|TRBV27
TGTGCCAGCACCAAAACGGCAGGGGTAGCCTATGGCTACACCTTC
CASTKTAGVAYGYTF
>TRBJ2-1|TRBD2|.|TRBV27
TGTGCCAGCAGTCTCGGGACTAGCGGGAGGAATGAGCAGTTCTTC
CASSLGTSGRNEQFF
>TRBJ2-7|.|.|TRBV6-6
TGTGCCAGCAGTAGGGGTTCCTACGAGCAGTACTTC
CASSRGSYEQYF
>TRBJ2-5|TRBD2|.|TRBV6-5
TGTGCCAGCAGTTACTCTCCAACGGGAGGGCCGGAGACCCAGTACTTC
CASSYSPTGGPETQYF